The clone carrying this TCR beta chain showed up many times. The CDR3 sequence is 14 residues long. From germline, CDR1 is LGHNA and CDR2 YNFKEQ. Trimming left V 4 bases short and J 4 bases short, with 11 bases between. The sample originates from a study of lymphopenia after photon versus proton radiotherapy. Libraries were prepared by immunoSEQ multiplex PCR; TCRdb keeps only in-frame clonotypes and omits some of them. This table has roughly 53,000 clones, around 80% appearing once. This receptor was obtained from a man in his fifties or sixties with gastric cancer. Sequenced here: peripheral blood, sampled from a patient treated with photon-based radiotherapy. The V gene is TRBV4-2, the J gene TRBJ2-1; possible D gene TRBD2, 5 bases. CDR3: CASSPETGYNEQFF. CDR3 nucleotides: TGTGCCAGCAGCCCCGAAACGGGATACAATGAGCAGTTCTTC.